Given below is one T cell receptor (beta chain) in context. Antigen unknown. These data belong to a study of shared clonotypes between healthy human individuals. Study conclusions and caveats: Against clonotypes common to all four donors, non-shared ones had lower generation probabilities. The diversity represented, both genetic and in exposure history, was limited by few donors. Sampling was confined to blood; repertoires within tissues likely differ. Despite large depth, sorted-subset datasets appeared incompletely sequenced.

Clones were read by immunoSEQ multiplex PCR, and TCRdb kept only the in-frame ones, dropping some. The sample carries 600,000 to 800,000 clones, around 77% recorded once. The CDR3 is 14 residues long. The germline V gene has CDR1 SGHRS and CDR2 YFSETQ. The ends were cut back, 3 bases at V and 4 bases at J, with 12 bases in the middle. Sequencing was carried out using memory CD4+ T cells sorted from blood. The subset is: CD45RA-negative fraction. The V and J genes are TRBV5-1 and TRBJ2-3, with no clear D. The TCR originated in a woman under 40 in good health. The DNA for the CDR3 is TGCGCCAGCAGCTGGGGTTTGTCGTCAGATACGCAGTATTTT. Translation: CASSWGLSSDTQYF.